The rows below give T cell receptor beta chains drawn from one sample of a study of cytomegalovirus exposure and HLA in healthy donors. This table comes from immunoSEQ multiplex PCR, and its TCRdb copy is limited to in-frame clones, with some not included. This table has approximately 120,000 clones, 74% appearing once. The specimen was PBMCs. The receptors were gathered from a human donor in good health. The CDR3 runs from the conserved cysteine through the conserved F or W. D genes are given only for firm matches. Part of the rows lack a size; the others show once, few, many or a class for expanded clones.

D	size	J	V	CDR3	DNA
-	once	TRBJ2-3	TRBV4-1	CASSRGGPARLTDTQYF	TGCGCCAGCAGCCGGGGGGGGCCTGCCCGACTCACAGATACGCAGTATTTT
TRBD1	-	TRBJ2-2	TRBV30	CAWKTGLAGELFF	TGTGCCTGGAAGACAGGGTTGGCCGGGGAGCTGTTTTTT
TRBD1	-	TRBJ2-2	TRBV5-4	CASSLQGPRLMAGELFF	TGTGCCAGCAGCTTACAGGGGCCCAGACTAATGGCCGGGGAGCTGTTTTTT
-	-	TRBJ2-7	TRBV29-1	CSAAPQGDYEQYF	TGCAGCGCTGCCCCACAGGGAGACTACGAGCAGTACTTC
TRBD1	few	TRBJ1-2	TRBV19	CASSKPGQPHYGYTF	TGTGCCAGTAGTAAACCGGGACAGCCTCACTATGGCTACACCTTC
TRBD1	-	TRBJ1-5	TRBV5-5	CASSSTIRDRVINQPQHF	TGTGCCAGCAGCTCCACGATCCGGGACAGGGTGATTAATCAGCCCCAGCATTTT
-	-	TRBJ2-6	TRBV14	CASSLGLDTFLSGANVLTF	TGTGCCAGCAGCCTTGGGCTGGACACATTCCTCTCTGGGGCCAACGTCCTGACTTTC
TRBD1	-	TRBJ2-3	TRBV6-1	CASRLDRGYTDTQYF	TGTGCCAGCAGGCTGGACAGGGGATACACAGATACGCAGTATTTT
-	few	TRBJ1-1	TRBV21-1	CASSQRAQGETEAFF	TGTGCCAGCAGCCAACGGGCCCAGGGCGAAACTGAAGCTTTCTTT
TRBD2	once	TRBJ2-5	TRBV19	CASSRAGGVLETQYF	TGTGCCAGTAGTAGGGCGGGAGGAGTACTAGAGACCCAGTACTTC
TRBD1	-	TRBJ2-7	TRBV7-9	CSSSFWDRDIYSYEQYF	TGTTCCAGCAGCTTTTGGGACAGGGATATTTATTCCTACGAGCAGTACTTC
TRBD2	-	TRBJ2-3	TRBV30	CAWTPRTSARDTQYF	TGTGCCTGGACCCCTAGGACTAGCGCTAGGGATACGCAGTATTTT
-	-	TRBJ2-5	TRBV5-1	CASSANIRETQYF	TGCGCCAGCAGCGCCAACATACGAGAGACCCAGTACTTC
TRBD1	-	TRBJ2-7	TRBV6-6	CASSYSGTENYF	TGTGCCAGCAGTTACTCCGGGACAGAGAATTACTTC
TRBD2	-	TRBJ2-3	TRBV5-1	CASSSNLGLAGDTQYF	TGCGCCAGCAGCTCTAATCTGGGACTAGCGGGAGATACGCAGTATTTT
-	-	TRBJ2-1	TRBV5-1	CASSSGVAGTTNNEQFF	TGCGCCAGCAGCTCGGGGGTGGCCGGGACGACGAACAATGAGCAGTTCTTC
TRBD1	-	TRBJ1-5	TRBV6-5	CASRAQGGNQPQHF	TGTGCCAGCAGGGCACAGGGGGGCAATCAGCCCCAGCATTTT
TRBD2	-	TRBJ2-7	TRBV4-2	CASSQLLAGTYEQYF	TGTGCCAGCAGCCAACTGCTAGCGGGGACGTACGAGCAGTACTTC
-	-	TRBJ2-1	TRBV7-9	CASSTGIEQFF	TGTGCCAGCAGCACCGGGATAGAGCAGTTCTTC
TRBD2	-	TRBJ2-2	TRBV5-6	CASSSGTSGKHTGELFF	TGTGCCAGCAGCTCCGGTACTAGCGGCAAACACACCGGGGAGCTGTTTTTT
TRBD2	-	TRBJ2-7	TRBV4-2	CASSETLPGLAGGTYEQYF	TGTGCCAGCAGCGAGACTCTACCGGGACTAGCGGGGGGTACCTACGAGCAGTACTTC
TRBD1	-	TRBJ1-2	TRBV7-3	CASSEQGTDGYTF	TGTGCCAGCAGCGAACAGGGGACCGACGGCTACACCTTC
-	-	TRBJ1-2	TRBV5-1	CASSFVAEANYGYTF	TGCGCCAGCAGCTTCGTCGCAGAAGCTAACTATGGCTACACCTTC
TRBD1	few	TRBJ1-5	TRBV6-1	CASTGTGNNQPQHF	TGTGCCAGCACCGGGACAGGGAACAATCAGCCCCAGCATTTT
-	-	TRBJ1-1	TRBV30	CAWSVFGGGTEAFF	TGTGCCTGGAGTGTATTCGGGGGAGGGACTGAAGCTTTCTTT
-	-	TRBJ1-2	TRBV5-4	CASSLVTDYGYTF	TGTGCCAGCAGCTTGGTCACAGACTATGGCTACACCTTC
-	-	TRBJ1-2	TRBV11-2	CASSLGSYGYTF	TGTGCCAGCAGCTTAGGGAGCTATGGCTACACCTTC
-	once	TRBJ2-7	TRBV18	CASSPSGELYEQYF	TGTGCCAGCTCACCCTCGGGGGAACTCTACGAGCAGTACTTC